These T cell receptor beta chains were read from a single sample in a study of blood T cells in healthy people across ages. TCRdb independently ran MiXCR on the 5' RACE reads; one entry per CDR3 protein. The repertoire has about 680,000 distinct CDR3 sequences, 49% of them found once; the top ten carry around 32%. Input material: blood. The receptors here all came from a woman aged 55-70 years in good health. CDR3s include the opening cysteine and the closing phenylalanine or tryptophan. A D gene is named only where the DNA matches it firmly. Not all rows give a size; the values are once, few, many and, for expanded clones, a class.

d_gene	v_gene	j_gene	abundance	CDR3aa	CDR3nt
-	TRBV29-1	TRBJ2-3	many	CSVEEGDTQYF	TGCAGCGTTGAAGAGGGGGATACGCAGTATTTT
TRBD2	TRBV10-3	TRBJ2-3	once	CAISGRGADTQYF	TGTGCCATCAGTGGGCGGGGGGCAGATACGCAGTATTTT
TRBD1	TRBV27	TRBJ1-2	-	CASSLRGGAGGVYGYTF	TGTGCCAGCAGTTTACGAGGTGGGGCAGGGGGCGTTTATGGCTACACCTTC
-	TRBV20-1	TRBJ2-4	many	CSAGLLAKNIQYF	TGCAGTGCGGGGCTCTTAGCCAAAAACATTCAGTACTTC
-	TRBV9	TRBJ2-3	-	CASSANSGAQDTQYF	TGTGCCAGCAGCGCCAACTCAGGGGCACAAGATACGCAGTATTTT
-	TRBV20-1	TRBJ2-5	-	CSARGIEYEQYF	TGCAGTGCTAGAGGGATAGAGTATGAGCAGTACTTC
-	TRBV30	TRBJ2-2	-	CAWSGTGELFF	TGTGCCTGGTCGGGGACCGGGGAGCTGTTTTTT
TRBD1	TRBV6-5	TRBJ1-4	few	CASSYGRGQTNEKLFF	TGTGCCAGCAGTTATGGCAGGGGGCAGACTAATGAAAAACTGTTTTTT
TRBD2	TRBV25-1	TRBJ2-1	-	CASTQRSSGSGYNEQFF	TGTGCCAGCACCCAAAGGTCTAGCGGGAGTGGCTACAATGAGCAGTTCTTC
TRBD2	TRBV10-3	TRBJ2-7	few	CAISEGTSGYEQYF	TGTGCCATCAGTGAAGGGACTAGCGGTTACGAGCAGTACTTC
-	TRBV9	TRBJ2-3	few	CASSVGLGGPQDTQYF	TGTGCCAGCAGCGTAGGCCTCGGGGGGCCGCAAGATACGCAGTATTTT
TRBD2	TRBV5-6	TRBJ2-1	-	CASSHARARGEFF	TGTGCCAGCAGTCATGCCAGGGCCCGGGGGGAGTTCTTC
-	TRBV12-3/TRBV12-4	TRBJ2-5	-	CAGRPGGQETQYF	TGTGCCGGCAGGCCCGGCGGCCAAGAGACCCAGTACTTC
TRBD1	TRBV5-5	TRBJ2-7	few	CASSLAGQGFHEQYF	TGTGCCAGCAGCTTGGCGGGACAGGGGTTCCACGAGCAGTACTTC
TRBD2	TRBV20-1	TRBJ2-7	few	CSARDRELADFKEQYF	TGCAGTGCTAGAGATCGGGAACTAGCGGACTTTAAGGAGCAGTACTTC
TRBD2	TRBV5-6	TRBJ2-5	once	CASSVKPRRTSGIETQYF	TGTGCCAGCAGCGTCAAGCCCCGTCGGACTAGCGGGATTGAGACCCAGTACTTC
TRBD1	TRBV27	TRBJ1-2	few	CASSFRDRGPNGYTF	TGTGCCAGCAGTTTTAGGGACAGGGGGCCAAATGGCTACACCTTC
-	TRBV7-2	TRBJ2-3	-	CASSFAGMGDTQYF	TGTGCCAGCAGCTTTGCAGGGATGGGAGATACGCAGTATTTT
TRBD2	TRBV5-1	TRBJ2-5	few	CASSSGTSGGQETQYF	TGCGCCAGCAGCTCCGGGACTAGCGGGGGCCAAGAGACCCAGTACTTC
-	TRBV20-1	TRBJ2-4	-	CSASLGGLKNIQYF	TGCAGTGCTTCCCTGGGCGGGCTCAAAAACATTCAGTACTTC
-	TRBV20-1	TRBJ1-4	-	CSASQERGTNEKLFF	TGCAGTGCTAGTCAAGAGCGGGGAACTAATGAAAAACTGTTTTTT
-	TRBV7-3	TRBJ1-2	-	CASSESMGGGYTF	TGTGCCAGCAGCGAGTCCATGGGGGGTGGCTACACCTTC
-	TRBV29-1	TRBJ2-1	-	CSVGRQLAEQFF	TGCAGCGTTGGGCGCCAACTCGCCGAGCAGTTCTTC
-	TRBV12-3/TRBV12-4	TRBJ2-3	few	CASSLERIRGTDTQYF	TGTGCCAGCAGTTTAGAAAGGATCAGAGGCACAGATACGCAGTATTTT
TRBD2	TRBV27	TRBJ2-3	few	CASSLRKSGRAPDTQYF	TGTGCCAGCAGTTTAAGAAAGAGCGGGAGGGCCCCAGATACGCAGTATTTT
-	TRBV7-2	TRBJ2-3	-	CASSSHPGRKDTDTQYF	TGTGCCAGCAGCTCACATCCGGGACGGAAAGACACAGATACGCAGTATTTT
TRBD1	TRBV12-3/TRBV12-4	TRBJ1-2	-	CASSFHRGDYGYTF	TGTGCCAGCAGTTTCCACAGGGGGGACTATGGCTACACCTTC
-	TRBV29-1	TRBJ2-7	-	CSALISYEQYF	TGCAGCGCTCTCATTTCCTACGAGCAGTACTTC
-	TRBV6-7	TRBJ2-1	few	CASRVSQGAEDNEQFF	TGTGCCAGCAGGGTCTCACAGGGAGCAGAGGACAATGAGCAGTTCTTC
-	TRBV10-3	TRBJ2-1	-	CAISESRAGRGAYNEQFF	TGTGCCATCAGTGAGTCGAGGGCAGGCAGGGGGGCCTACAATGAGCAGTTCTTC
-	TRBV27	TRBJ1-2	-	CASSSTGALGYTF	TGTGCCAGCAGTTCGACAGGCGCCCTTGGCTACACCTTC
TRBD2	TRBV20-1	TRBJ2-3	many	CSAPTEQDRGGDTQYF	TGCAGTGCTCCGACCGAACAGGACCGCGGGGGAGATACGCAGTATTTT
-	TRBV5-5	TRBJ2-3	few	CASSMRVPATDTQYF	TGTGCCAGCAGCATGCGGGTGCCCGCTACAGATACGCAGTATTTT
TRBD1	TRBV24-1	TRBJ2-1	once	CATSEIGTGSYNEQFF	TGTGCCACCAGTGAAATCGGGACAGGGTCCTACAATGAGCAGTTCTTC
-	TRBV6-6	TRBJ2-7	-	CASSYSGVGYEQYF	TGTGCCAGCAGTTACTCCGGGGTAGGGTACGAGCAGTACTTC
-	TRBV20-1	TRBJ2-7	-	CSARDPTGLGYEQYF	TGCAGTGCTAGAGACCCAACTGGACTGGGGTACGAGCAGTACTTC
-	TRBV10-3	TRBJ1-1	few	CAISEYAGAFF	TGTGCCATCAGTGAATACGCGGGGGCTTTCTTT
-	TRBV20-1	TRBJ2-1	-	CSARGGDEQFF	TGCAGTGCTAGGGGCGGAGATGAGCAGTTCTTC
-	TRBV4-3	TRBJ1-6	-	CASSLALLSPLHF	TGCGCCAGCAGCCTTGCCCTCCTTTCACCCCTCCACTTT
TRBD1	TRBV5-1	TRBJ1-1	many	CASSLDRGNTEAFF	TGTGCCAGCTCACTCGACAGGGGGAACACTGAAGCTTTCTTT
-	TRBV7-9	TRBJ2-7	-	CASAPSAPAYNEQYF	TGTGCCAGCGCCCCTAGCGCCCCAGCTTACAATGAGCAGTACTTC
TRBD2	TRBV6-2/TRBV6-3	TRBJ2-7	-	CASQMAGGKYEQYF	TGTGCCAGCCAGATGGCGGGGGGCAAGTACGAGCAGTACTTC
-	TRBV20-1	TRBJ2-1	few	CSARAARLRAAYNEQFF	TGCAGTGCTAGAGCGGCCCGACTGCGGGCCGCCTACAATGAGCAGTTCTTC
TRBD1	TRBV9	TRBJ2-5	-	CASSGQGSQETQYF	TGTGCCAGCAGCGGACAGGGCTCCCAAGAGACCCAGTACTTC
-	TRBV7-8	TRBJ2-1	-	CASSPLSVSYNEQFF	TGTGCCAGCAGCCCTCTGTCGGTCTCCTACAATGAGCAGTTCTTC
-	TRBV5-1	TRBJ2-7	-	CASSLGVEGLEQYF	TGCGCCAGCAGCTTGGGAGTAGAGGGACTCGAGCAGTACTTC
-	TRBV6-5	TRBJ2-3	few	CASKVAGMADTQYF	TGTGCCAGTAAGGTTGCAGGGATGGCAGATACGCAGTATTTT
-	TRBV27	TRBJ1-4	few	CASSRNRIATNEKLFF	TGTGCCAGCAGTAGAAACAGGATTGCAACTAATGAAAAACTGTTTTTT
-	TRBV20-1	TRBJ2-1	-	CSAGKGTTGDEQFF	TGCAGTGCGGGAAAGGGGACGACCGGGGATGAGCAGTTCTTC